The 21 T cell receptor beta chains below all came from one sample that was sequenced in a study of CD8+ T cells in alopecia areata. TCR sequencing used cDNA made by reverse transcription of extracted RNA. Sequencing used immunoSEQ multiplex PCR; TCRdb keeps in-frame clones, though not all of them. The data show approximately 180,000 clones, 50% to 65% seen once. The treatment was: oral pan-JAK inhibitor, 5-10 mg twice daily. The sample consisted of CD8+ T cells sorted from blood, taken at week 24, from a patient treated with tofacitinib. All receptors derive from a human donor with alopecia areata.

The CDR3 here is CSAGQGSEQYF. The CDR3 coding sequence is TGCAGTGCTGGACAGGGTTCCGAGCAGTACTTC. The genes are TRBV20-1 and TRBJ2-7; TRBD1 matches 8 bases. The germline V gene has CDR1 DFQATT and CDR2 SNEGSKA (reference sequence). The CDR3 extends over 11 amino acids. V shed 5 bases, J shed 6 bases, and the junction held 3 bases outside the gene matches.

This clone was recorded a few times. CDR3 loop: CASSPTSGGAETQYF. CDR3 coding DNA: TGTGCCAGCAGCCCCACTAGCGGGGGGGCAGAGACCCAGTACTTC. The chain couples TRBV6-5 to TRBJ2-5; 13 bases align to TRBD2. The J segment lost 4 bases and the V segment lost 6 bases, leaving 5 bases of the junction unmatched. Germline assignment: CDR1 MNHEY and CDR2 SVGAGI. The CDR3 extends over 15 amino acids.

V is TRBV13 and J is TRBJ2-7; no reliable D call. The CDR3 runs to 14 residues. Germline values: CDR1 PRHDT, CDR2 FYEKMQ (reference sequence). V was clipped by 5 bases and J by 4 bases, with 15 bases between them. The DNA of the CDR3 is TGTGCCAGCAGCCCCACGGACGGTGTGTACGAGCAGTACTTC. Residues: CASSPTDGVYEQYF.

This chain connects TRBV30 to TRBJ2-1, with 10 bases fitting TRBD1. The V gene's germline CDR1 is GTSNPN and CDR2 SVGIG (reference sequence). V lost 7 bases and J lost 8; bases outside the gene matches: 11. The CDR3 sequence is 14 residues long. Here the CDR3 DNA reads TGTGCCTTAAGTTCCGGGACAGGGGTACATGAGCAGTTCTTC. This codes for CALSSGTGVHEQFF. Together with reference TRBV30 and TRBJ2-1, the CDR3 gives the full variable domain: SQTIHQWPATLVQPVGSPLSLECTVEGTSNPNLYWYRQAAGRGLQLLFYSVGIGQISSEVPQNLSASRPQDRQFILSSKKLLLSDSGFYLCALSSGTGVHEQFFGPGTRLTVL.

The genes are TRBV29-1 and TRBJ2-7, with 14 bases matching TRBD2. Trimming cost V 6 bases and J 2 bases; bases outside gene matches: 9. Germline loops: CDR1 SQVTM, CDR2 ANQGSEA. The CDR3 extends over 16 amino acids. The chain's CDR3 is CSVLGLAGEHPYEQYF. The CDR3 coding sequence is TGCAGCGTACTGGGACTAGCGGGGGAGCACCCCTACGAGCAGTACTTC.

This clone was seen a few times. The V call is TRBV5-6, the J call TRBJ2-7; possible D gene TRBD1, 6 bases. CDR1 SGHDT and CDR2 YYEEEE come from the germline V gene. Deletions cut 5 bases from V and 0 bases from J, with 12 bases between. The CDR3 contains 14 residues. The CDR3 nucleotides are TGTGCCAGCAGACATCGGGACAACTCCTACGAGCAGTACTTC. It is translated as CASRHRDNSYEQYF.

V usage is TRBV30 and J usage is TRBJ2-7, with D possibly matching TRBD2 (5 bases). The ends were cut back, 5 bases at V and 2 bases at J, with 16 bases in the middle. Germline CDR1 is GTSNPN and CDR2 is SVGIG (reference sequence). The CDR3 runs 14 residues. The CDR3 sequence: CAWLRDLPPYEQYF. The CDR3 DNA is TGTGCCTGGCTCCGGGATCTTCCCCCCTACGAGCAGTACTTC. The full variable domain, its missing parts supplied by reference TRBV30 and TRBJ2-7, is SQTIHQWPATLVQPVGSPLSLECTVEGTSNPNLYWYRQAAGRGLQLLFYSVGIGQISSEVPQNLSASRPQDRQFILSSKKLLLSDSGFYLCAWLRDLPPYEQYFGPGTRLTVT.

V usage is TRBV10-2 and J usage is TRBJ1-2, with D uncertain. Germline V gene lookup returns CDR1 WSHSY and CDR2 SAAADI. V lost 0 bases and J 0 bases, leaving 5 bases between the germline ends. The CDR3 spans 14 residues. The chain's CDR3 is CASSESLTNYGYTF. The CDR3 DNA follows: TGCGCCAGCAGTGAGTCCTTAACTAACTATGGCTACACCTTC.

The chain carries TRBV30 and TRBJ2-1, with D unclear. Per germline, CDR1 GTSNPN and CDR2 SVGIG (reference sequence). The CDR3 is made up of 13 amino acids. Trimming removed 2 bases at V and 0 bases at J, with 5 bases between. CDR3 sequence (DNA): TGTGCCTGGAGTTCCAGCTCCTACAATGAGCAGTTCTTC. Translation: CAWSSSSYNEQFF.

This chain connects TRBV11-2 to TRBJ2-1; D unclear. CDR3 length: 12 residues. Trimming took off 2 bases at V and 5 bases at J, with 4 bases between the two ends. CDR1 and CDR2 (germline): SGHAT, FQNNGV. The CDR3 DNA is TGTGCCAGCAGCTTACCGGACAATGAGCAGTTCTTC. Its translation: CASSLPDNEQFF.

This sequence joins TRBV11-2 and TRBJ2-1, with 12 bases fitting TRBD2. The germline gives CDR1 SGHAT, CDR2 FQNNGV. V shed 3 bases and J 3 bases; nucleotides not matched to a gene: 6. The CDR3 runs 17 residues. CDR3 nucleotide sequence: TGTGCCAGCAGCTTCCTAGCGGGGGGGACTCTCTACAATGAGCAGTTCTTC. Amino acids: CASSFLAGGTLYNEQFF.

The chain uses TRBV7-9 and TRBJ1-2, with TRBD1 matching over 7 bases. J was trimmed by 3 bases and V by 0 bases; bases with no gene match: 4. The CDR3 is made up of 15 amino acids. Germline loops: CDR1 SEHNR, CDR2 FQNEAQ (reference sequence). In DNA form, the CDR3 reads TGTGCCAGCAGCTTAGCAGGGGGCGCCGACTATGGCTACACCTTC. Amino acids: CASSLAGGADYGYTF.

The chain has TRBV5-6 and TRBJ2-1; tentatively, D is TRBD2 (5 bases). The length of the CDR3 is 12 residues. Per germline, CDR1 SGHDT and CDR2 YYEEEE. Trimming removed 4 bases at V and 8 bases at J, with 10 bases between. This CDR3 reads CASSSGPDEQFF. The CDR3 nucleotides are TGTGCCAGCAGCAGCGGCCCCGATGAGCAGTTCTTC.

The CDR3: CASSEGQPNSGYTF. CDR3 coding DNA: TGCGCCAGCAGCGAGGGACAGCCGAACAGTGGCTACACCTTC. The chain employs TRBV5-1 and TRBJ1-2, with 7 bases that match TRBD1. Germline V gives CDR1 SGHRS, CDR2 YFSETQ. V lost 4 bases to trimming and J lost 7 bases; unmatched junction nucleotides: 10. The CDR3 spans 14 residues. The entire variable domain, with the rest obtained from reference TRBV5-1 and TRBJ1-2, is as follows: KAGVTQTPRYLIKTRGQQVTLSCSPISGHRSVSWYQQTPGQGLQFLFEYFSETQRNKGNFPGRFSGRQFSNSRSEMNVSTLELGDSALYLCASSEGQPNSGYTFGSGTRLTVV.

This clone was detected ten times or more. The chain has TRBV10-2 and TRBJ2-1, with 8 bases aligning to TRBD2. This CDR3 spans 13 amino acids. From germline, CDR1 is WSHSY and CDR2 SAAADI. Germline trimming cut 3 bases from V and 7 bases from J; bases unmatched to any gene: 2. CDR3 sequence reads: CASSEGTRNEQFF. For the CDR3, the DNA is TGCGCCAGCAGTGAAGGGACTAGGAATGAGCAGTTCTTC.

The chain is built from TRBV30 and TRBJ2-7, with D unresolved. The ends were cut back, 5 bases at V and 2 bases at J, with 10 bases in the middle. CDR1 is GTSNPN and CDR2 is SVGIG in the germline V gene (reference sequence). The length of the CDR3 is 12 residues. The CDR3 spells CAWSQVPYEQYF. CDR3 nucleotides: TGTGCCTGGTCACAAGTCCCCTACGAGCAGTACTTC.

This clone appeared a few times. The chain uses TRBV29-1 and TRBJ2-3, with 11 bases aligning to TRBD1. V was clipped by 1 base and J by 4 bases; unmatched bases: 4. CDR3 size: 15 residues. The germline V gene has CDR1 SQVTM and CDR2 ANQGSEA. The CDR3 nucleotides read TGCAGCGTTGAAGGTCGGGACAGGGGGTCAGATACGCAGTATTTT. Protein sequence: CSVEGRDRGSDTQYF.

The chain uses TRBV29-1 and TRBJ2-7; D is perhaps TRBD2 (8 bases). Germline V gene sequence: CDR1 SQVTM, CDR2 ANQGSEA. The CDR3 loop spans 13 amino acids. The germline V and J ends were trimmed by 7 bases and 2 bases, with 15 bases remaining between them. In DNA form, the CDR3 reads TGCAGCGCGTTCGGGAGGGGGCCCTACGAGCAGTACTTC. Translating gives CSAFGRGPYEQYF.

This sequence joins TRBV14 and TRBJ1-2; D call uncertain. Germline CDR1 reads SGHDN; CDR2 reads FVKESK. This CDR3 comprises 15 residues. The germline V and J ends were trimmed by 4 bases and 4 bases, with 16 bases remaining between them. The CDR3 protein is CASSLGRVSRYGYTF. DNA of the CDR3: TGTGCCAGCAGCCTTGGGAGAGTTAGTCGCTATGGCTACACCTTC.

The chain employs TRBV18 and TRBJ1-1, with TRBD1 as a possible D gene (6 bases). This CDR3 comprises 14 residues. V gave up 2 bases and J gave up 3 bases, with 10 bases separating them. The germline V gene has CDR1 KGHSH and CDR2 LQKENI. CDR3 loop: CASSPGGRDTEAFF. DNA of the CDR3: TGTGCCAGCTCACCAGGGGGGCGAGACACTGAAGCTTTCTTT.

The chain recombines TRBV7-6 with TRBJ2-3; TRBD2 matches at 10 bases. J was trimmed by 1 base and V by 5 bases; bases with no gene match: 9. The CDR3 totals 17 residues. Germline CDR1 reads SGHVS; CDR2 reads FNYEAQ. In DNA form, the CDR3 reads TGTGCCAGCAGCCGTACCAATAGCGGGGGGCGCACAGATACGCAGTATTTT. It translates to CASSRTNSGGRTDTQYF.